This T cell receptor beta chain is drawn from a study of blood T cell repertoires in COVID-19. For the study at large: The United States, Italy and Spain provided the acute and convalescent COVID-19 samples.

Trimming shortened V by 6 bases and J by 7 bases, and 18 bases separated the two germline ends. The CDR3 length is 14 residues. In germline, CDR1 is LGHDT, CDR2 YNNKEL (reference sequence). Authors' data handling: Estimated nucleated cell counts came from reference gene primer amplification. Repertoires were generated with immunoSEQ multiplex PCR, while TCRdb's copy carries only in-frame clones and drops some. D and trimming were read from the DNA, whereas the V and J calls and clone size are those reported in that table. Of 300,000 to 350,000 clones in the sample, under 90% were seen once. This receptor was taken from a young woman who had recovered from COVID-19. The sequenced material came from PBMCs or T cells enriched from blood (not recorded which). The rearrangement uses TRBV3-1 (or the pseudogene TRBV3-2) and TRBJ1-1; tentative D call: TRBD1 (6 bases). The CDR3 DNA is TGTGCCAGCAGTAAAGCCAGGGGCGAAGGTGAAGCTTTCTTT. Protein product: CASSKARGEGEAFF.